Listed below are T cell receptor beta chains from one sample, sequenced in a study of T cells in Graves' hyperthyroidism and ophthalmopathy. Each CDR3 protein gets one entry after TCRdb re-called the multiplex PCR reads with MiXCR. The table shows hundreds of thousands of distinct CDR3 sequences, with about 20% occurring only once. The sample taken for sequencing was blood. The receptors derive from a man in his forties with Graves' ophthalmopathy. CDR3s include the opening cysteine and the closing phenylalanine or tryptophan. The D gene is left open where the match is weak. Size is stated for part of the rows, as once, few or many counts, or as a class when the clone is expanded.

length: 15
D: TRBD2
V: TRBV20-1
J: TRBJ2-1
size: many
DNA: TGCAGTGCTAGAGATGTACGGACTAGCGTAAATGAGCAGTTCTTC
CDR3: CSARDVRTSVNEQFF

length: 17
D: TRBD2
V: TRBV3-1
J: TRBJ2-1
size: -
DNA: TGTGCCAGCAGCCAAGAGGTAGGACTAGCGTTCTACAATGAGCAGTTCTTC
CDR3: CASSQEVGLAFYNEQFF

length: 13
D: -
V: TRBV7-2
J: TRBJ2-7
size: few
DNA: TGTGCCAGCAGCTTAGTTTCGACCAACGAGCAGTACTTC
CDR3: CASSLVSTNEQYF

length: 14
D: TRBD1
V: TRBV12-3/TRBV12-4
J: TRBJ2-7
size: many
DNA: TGTGCCAGCAGCTCTCAGGGGGCGCGCTACGAGCAGTACTTC
CDR3: CASSSQGARYEQYF

length: 11
D: -
V: TRBV20-1
J: TRBJ2-7
size: -
DNA: TGCAGTGCTGCCAGGACCTACGAGCAGTACTTC
CDR3: CSAARTYEQYF

length: 11
D: -
V: TRBV6-1
J: TRBJ2-1
size: -
DNA: TGTGCCAGCAGAGAGGGGCATGAGCAGTTCTTC
CDR3: CASREGHEQFF

length: 14
D: -
V: TRBV5-5
J: TRBJ2-1
size: few
DNA: TGTGCCAGCAGCTTCCCCAGGGGCGTAGGTGAGCAGTTCTTC
CDR3: CASSFPRGVGEQFF

length: 16
D: TRBD1
V: TRBV12-3/TRBV12-4
J: TRBJ1-5
size: -
DNA: TGTGCCAGCAGTAGCTACAGGGGACCTCTCTTCCAGCCCCAGCATTTT
CDR3: CASSSYRGPLFQPQHF

length: 17
D: -
V: TRBV7-2
J: TRBJ1-1
size: few
DNA: TGTGCCAGCTCCCCTTCCTCGGGTAGGGGGGCCAACACTGAAGCTTTCTTT
CDR3: CASSPSSGRGANTEAFF

length: 11
D: -
V: TRBV7-9
J: TRBJ2-1
size: -
DNA: TGTGCCACCTGGTCTAAGGTTGAGCAGTTCTTC
CDR3: CATWSKVEQFF

length: 14
D: TRBD1
V: TRBV13
J: TRBJ1-2
size: -
DNA: TGTGCCAGCAGCAGGGGACAGGGGGGCTTCGGCTACACCTTC
CDR3: CASSRGQGGFGYTF

length: 13
D: TRBD1
V: TRBV27
J: TRBJ1-2
size: -
DNA: TGTGCCAGCAGTTTAGACAGGGGGAGCGGCTACACCTTC
CDR3: CASSLDRGSGYTF

length: 14
D: -
V: TRBV20-1
J: TRBJ2-1
size: many
DNA: TGCAGTGCTGCAGGGGGCGCGGGGGGGAATGAGCAGTTCTTC
CDR3: CSAAGGAGGNEQFF

length: 14
D: -
V: TRBV10-3
J: TRBJ2-7
size: -
DNA: TGTGCCATCAGTCACTCGCCGGGACACGAAGAGCAGTACTTC
CDR3: CAISHSPGHEEQYF

length: 13
D: TRBD1
V: TRBV2
J: TRBJ1-4
size: -
DNA: TGTGCCAGTCGGACAGGGGTACATGAAAAACTGTTTTTT
CDR3: CASRTGVHEKLFF

length: 14
D: TRBD2
V: TRBV12-3/TRBV12-4
J: TRBJ2-7
size: few
DNA: TGTGCCAGCAGTTTAGGCGGGAGGGCCGGCGAGCAGTACTTC
CDR3: CASSLGGRAGEQYF

length: 12
D: TRBD2
V: TRBV10-3
J: TRBJ2-5
size: -
DNA: TGTGCCATCAATAGCGGGGAAGAGACCCAGTACTTC
CDR3: CAINSGEETQYF

length: 15
D: -
V: TRBV28
J: TRBJ2-1
size: many
DNA: TGTGCCAGCTCGACCGGGGGCACCTCTTACAATGAGCAGTTCTTC
CDR3: CASSTGGTSYNEQFF

length: 16
D: -
V: TRBV3-1
J: TRBJ1-2
size: -
DNA: TGTGCCAGCAGCCAAGCTAGGTCGTTTGTGGGCTCTGGCTACACCTTC
CDR3: CASSQARSFVGSGYTF

length: 12
D: -
V: TRBV6-2/TRBV6-3
J: TRBJ1-2
size: few
DNA: TGTGCCAGCAGTTGGACTAGCTATGGCTACACCTTC
CDR3: CASSWTSYGYTF

length: 15
D: TRBD1
V: TRBV28
J: TRBJ1-6
size: -
DNA: TGTGCCAGCAGTCTTGGGACAGGGGTTTGGGCACCCCTCCACTTT
CDR3: CASSLGTGVWAPLHF

length: 15
D: -
V: TRBV5-6
J: TRBJ2-1
size: -
DNA: TGTGCCAGCAGCTTGGGCAGGGACTCCTACAATGAGCAGTTCTTC
CDR3: CASSLGRDSYNEQFF

length: 17
D: TRBD1
V: TRBV7-8
J: TRBJ2-7
size: many
DNA: TGTGCCAGCAGCTCTCGCCCGCTGACAGGGGTTACCTACGAGCAGTACTTC
CDR3: CASSSRPLTGVTYEQYF

length: 16
D: -
V: TRBV5-1
J: TRBJ2-4
size: few
DNA: TGCGCCAGCAGCTTGGCAGTCCAGATGGGCAAAAACATTCAGTACTTC
CDR3: CASSLAVQMGKNIQYF

length: 14
D: -
V: TRBV30
J: TRBJ2-3
size: many
DNA: TGTGCCTGGAGCCAGGGTGGGCGGACAGATACGCAGTATTTT
CDR3: CAWSQGGRTDTQYF

length: 15
D: -
V: TRBV12-3/TRBV12-4
J: TRBJ2-1
size: few
DNA: TGTGCCAGCAGTTCCGCGGGGGCCTATCCCAGAGAGCAGTTCTTC
CDR3: CASSSAGAYPREQFF

length: 15
D: TRBD1
V: TRBV5-1
J: TRBJ2-7
size: -
DNA: TGTGCCAGCAGCCCGGGACAGAGGAGCTCCTACGAGCAGTACTTC
CDR3: CASSPGQRSSYEQYF